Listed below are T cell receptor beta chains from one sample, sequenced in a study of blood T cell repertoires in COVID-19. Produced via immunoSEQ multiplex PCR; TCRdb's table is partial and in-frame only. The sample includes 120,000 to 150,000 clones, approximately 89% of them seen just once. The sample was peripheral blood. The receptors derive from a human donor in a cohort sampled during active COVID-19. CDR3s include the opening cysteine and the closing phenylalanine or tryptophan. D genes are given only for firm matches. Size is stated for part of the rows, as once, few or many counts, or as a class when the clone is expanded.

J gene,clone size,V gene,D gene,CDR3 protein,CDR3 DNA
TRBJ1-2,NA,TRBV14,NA,CASSQDPSGWYGYTF,TGTGCCAGCAGCCAAGACCCGTCGGGGTGGTATGGCTACACCTTC
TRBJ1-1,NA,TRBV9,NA,CASSPGGGGGTEAFF,TGTGCCAGCAGCCCGGGGGGGGGTGGAGGCACTGAAGCTTTCTTT
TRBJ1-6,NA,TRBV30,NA,CARRGILSNSPLHF,TGTGCCCGGCGGGGGATCCTGAGTAATTCACCCCTCCACTTT
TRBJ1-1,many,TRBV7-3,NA,CASSLDSVHEAFF,TGTGCCAGCAGCTTAGATAGCGTGCACGAAGCTTTCTTT
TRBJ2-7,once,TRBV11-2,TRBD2,CASSNIAGGYEQYF,TGTGCCAGCAGCAACATAGCGGGGGGCTACGAGCAGTACTTC
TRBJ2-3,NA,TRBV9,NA,CASSVSGPHTDTQYF,TGTGCCAGCAGCGTTAGCGGCCCTCACACAGATACGCAGTATTTT
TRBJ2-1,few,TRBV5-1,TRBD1,CASRRQGADNEQFF,TGCGCCAGCAGACGTCAGGGGGCAGACAATGAGCAGTTCTTC
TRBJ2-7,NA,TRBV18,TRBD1,CASSQNRGPYEQYF,TGTGCCAGCTCACAGAACAGGGGGCCCTACGAGCAGTACTTC
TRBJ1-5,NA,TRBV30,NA,CAWSAISNQPQHF,TGTGCCTGGAGTGCTATTAGCAATCAGCCCCAGCATTTT
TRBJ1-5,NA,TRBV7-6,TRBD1,CASSFGTGIQPQHF,TGTGCCAGCAGCTTCGGGACAGGGATTCAGCCCCAGCATTTT
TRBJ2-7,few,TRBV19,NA,CASSMGRSSYEQYF,TGTGCCAGTAGTATGGGTAGGAGCTCCTACGAGCAGTACTTC
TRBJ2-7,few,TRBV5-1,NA,CASSSTGVYEQYF,TGCGCCAGCAGCTCGACGGGGGTCTACGAGCAGTACTTC
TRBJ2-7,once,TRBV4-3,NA,CASSQEHATWVRYEQYF,TGCGCCAGCAGCCAAGAGCACGCGACTTGGGTCAGATACGAGCAGTACTTC
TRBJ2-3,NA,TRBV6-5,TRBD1,CASRDRVSTDTQYF,TGTGCCAGCAGGGACAGGGTTAGCACAGATACGCAGTATTTT
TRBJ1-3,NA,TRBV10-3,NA,CAISSTGLSGNTIYF,TGTGCCATCAGTTCGACAGGCCTCTCTGGAAACACCATATATTTT
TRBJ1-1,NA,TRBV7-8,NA,CASSYQTGSTEAFF,TGTGCCAGCAGCTACCAGACAGGCAGTACTGAAGCTTTCTTT
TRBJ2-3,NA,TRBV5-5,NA,CASSALPGEIADTQYF,TGTGCCAGCAGCGCCTTGCCGGGGGAAATCGCAGATACGCAGTATTTT
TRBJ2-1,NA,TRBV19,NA,CASSMGVYNEQFF,TGTGCCAGTAGTATGGGAGTTTACAATGAGCAGTTCTTC
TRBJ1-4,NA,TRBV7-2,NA,CASSLGGGYNEKLFF,TGTGCCAGCAGCTTAGGTGGAGGGTATAATGAAAAACTGTTTTTT
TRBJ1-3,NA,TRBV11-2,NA,CASSPQIGNTIYF,TGTGCCAGCAGCCCACAAATTGGAAACACCATATATTTT
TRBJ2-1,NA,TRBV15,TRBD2,CATSRGRTSGAYNEQFF,TGTGCCACCAGCAGGGGGAGGACTAGCGGAGCCTACAATGAGCAGTTCTTC
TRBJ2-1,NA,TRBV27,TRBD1,CASRRDRGFSEQFF,TGTGCCAGCAGGAGGGACAGGGGTTTTAGTGAGCAGTTCTTC
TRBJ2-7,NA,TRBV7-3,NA,CASSKLSGGEQYF,TGTGCCAGCAGTAAACTCTCCGGGGGCGAGCAGTACTTC
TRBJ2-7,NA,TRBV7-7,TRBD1,CASSLGGQGTYEQYF,TGTGCTAGCAGCTTAGGGGGCCAGGGAACCTACGAGCAGTACTTC
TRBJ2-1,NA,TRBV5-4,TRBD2,CASSYGGVYNEQFF,TGTGCCAGCAGCTACGGGGGGGTTTACAATGAGCAGTTCTTC
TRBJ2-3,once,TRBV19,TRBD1,CASTLRGNTDTQYF,TGTGCCAGTACCCTCAGGGGGAACACAGATACGCAGTATTTT
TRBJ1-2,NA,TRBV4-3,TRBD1,CASSQDRTTGASYGYTF,TGCGCCAGCAGCCAAGATCGGACGACAGGGGCGAGCTATGGCTACACCTTC
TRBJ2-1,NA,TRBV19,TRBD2,CASSPSGHGGEQFF,TGTGCCAGTAGTCCTAGCGGACACGGGGGTGAGCAGTTCTTC
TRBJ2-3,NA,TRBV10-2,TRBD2,CASRRAGTSGGSTDTQYF,TGCGCCAGCCGACGAGCCGGGACTAGCGGGGGGAGCACAGATACGCAGTATTTT
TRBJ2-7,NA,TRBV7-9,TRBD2,CASSDTLGLASSYEQYF,TGTGCCAGCAGCGACACGCTAGGACTAGCCAGCTCCTACGAGCAGTACTTC